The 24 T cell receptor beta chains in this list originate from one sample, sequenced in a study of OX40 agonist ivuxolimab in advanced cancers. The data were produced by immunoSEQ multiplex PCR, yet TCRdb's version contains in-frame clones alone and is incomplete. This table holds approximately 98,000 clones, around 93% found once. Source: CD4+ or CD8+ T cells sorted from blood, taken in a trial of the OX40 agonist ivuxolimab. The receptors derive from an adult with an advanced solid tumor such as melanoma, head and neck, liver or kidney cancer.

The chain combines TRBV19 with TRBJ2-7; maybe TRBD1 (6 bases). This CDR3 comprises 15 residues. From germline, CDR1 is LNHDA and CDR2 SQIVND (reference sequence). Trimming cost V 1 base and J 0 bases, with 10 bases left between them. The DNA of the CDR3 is TGTGCCAGTAGTATAGCCGCCAGGGGCTCCTACGAGCAGTACTTC. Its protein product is CASSIAARGSYEQYF.

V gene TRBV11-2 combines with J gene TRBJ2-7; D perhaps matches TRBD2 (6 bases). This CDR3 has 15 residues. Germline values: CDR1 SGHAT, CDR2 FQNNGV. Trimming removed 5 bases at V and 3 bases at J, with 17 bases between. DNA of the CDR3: TGTGCCAGCAGCCCCACCCCATCGGGGGACTACGAGCAGTACTTC. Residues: CASSPTPSGDYEQYF. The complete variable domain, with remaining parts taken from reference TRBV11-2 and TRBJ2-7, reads EAGVAQSPRYKIIEKRQSVAFWCNPISGHATLYWYQQILGQGPKLLIQFQNNGVVDDSQLPKDRFSAERLKGVDSTLKIQPAKLEDSAVYLCASSPTPSGDYEQYFGPGTRLTVT.

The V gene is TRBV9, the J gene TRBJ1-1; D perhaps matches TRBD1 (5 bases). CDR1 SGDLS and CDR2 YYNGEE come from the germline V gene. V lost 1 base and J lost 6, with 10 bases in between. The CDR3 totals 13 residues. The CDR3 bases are TGTGCCAGCAGCGTACTTGGAGGGGCTGAAGCTTTCTTT. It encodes CASSVLGGAEAFF. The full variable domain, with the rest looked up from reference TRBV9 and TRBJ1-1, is DSGVTQTPKHLITATGQRVTLRCSPRSGDLSVYWYQQSLDQGLQFLIQYYNGEERAKGNILERFSAQQFPDLHSELNLSSLELGDSALYFCASSVLGGAEAFFGQGTRLTVV.

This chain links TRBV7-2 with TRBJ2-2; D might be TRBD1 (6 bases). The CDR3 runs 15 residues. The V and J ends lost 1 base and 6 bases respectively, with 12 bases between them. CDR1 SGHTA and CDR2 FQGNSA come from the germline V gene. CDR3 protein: CASSLEREGAGELFF. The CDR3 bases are TGTGCCAGCAGCTTAGAGCGCGAGGGGGCCGGGGAGCTGTTTTTT.

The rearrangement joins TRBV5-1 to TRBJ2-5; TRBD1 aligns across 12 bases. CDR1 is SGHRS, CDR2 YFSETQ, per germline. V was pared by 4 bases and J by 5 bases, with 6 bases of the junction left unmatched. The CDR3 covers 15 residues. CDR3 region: CASSAGQGARETQYF. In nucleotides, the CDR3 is TGCGCCAGCAGCGCGGGACAGGGGGCGAGGGAGACCCAGTACTTC.

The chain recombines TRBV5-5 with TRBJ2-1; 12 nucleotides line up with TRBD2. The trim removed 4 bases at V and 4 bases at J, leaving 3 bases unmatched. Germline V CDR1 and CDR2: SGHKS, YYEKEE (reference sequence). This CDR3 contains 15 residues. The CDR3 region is CASSVGLAGYNEQFF. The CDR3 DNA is TGTGCCAGCAGCGTTGGACTAGCGGGATACAATGAGCAGTTCTTC.

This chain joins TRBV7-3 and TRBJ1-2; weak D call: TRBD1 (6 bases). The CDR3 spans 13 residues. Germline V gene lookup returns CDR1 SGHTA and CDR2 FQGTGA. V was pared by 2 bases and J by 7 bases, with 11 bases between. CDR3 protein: CASSLVQGIGYTF. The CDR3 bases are TGTGCCAGCAGCTTAGTACAGGGAATTGGCTACACCTTC. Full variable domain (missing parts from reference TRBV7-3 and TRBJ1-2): GAGVSQTPSNKVTEKGKYVELRCDPISGHTALYWYRQSLGQGPEFLIYFQGTGAADDSGLPNDRFFAVRPEGSVSTLKIQRTERGDSAVYLCASSLVQGIGYTFGSGTRLTVV.

The CDR3 sequence: CASTTTTGANYGYTF. The CDR3 DNA is TGTGCCAGCACCACGACGACAGGGGCTAACTATGGCTACACCTTC. The chain links TRBV27 to TRBJ1-2; TRBD1 agrees at 8 bases. The CDR3 sequence is 15 residues long. With V trimmed by 7 bases and J by 0 bases, 7 bases remained unmatched. Germline values: CDR1 MNHEY, CDR2 SMNVEV (reference sequence).

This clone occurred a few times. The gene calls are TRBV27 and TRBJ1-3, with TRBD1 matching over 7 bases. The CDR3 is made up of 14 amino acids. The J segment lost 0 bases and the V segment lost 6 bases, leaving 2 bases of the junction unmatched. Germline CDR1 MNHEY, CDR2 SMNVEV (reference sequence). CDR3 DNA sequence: TGTGCCAGCAGGGGACAGAACTCTGGAAACACCATATATTTT. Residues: CASRGQNSGNTIYF.

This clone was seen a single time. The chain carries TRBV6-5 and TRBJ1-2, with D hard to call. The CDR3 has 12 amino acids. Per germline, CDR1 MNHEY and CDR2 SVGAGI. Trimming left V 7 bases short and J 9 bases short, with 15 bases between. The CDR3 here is CASTRLGLSYTF. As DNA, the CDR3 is TGTGCCAGCACCAGGTTGGGTCTTAGCTACACCTTC.

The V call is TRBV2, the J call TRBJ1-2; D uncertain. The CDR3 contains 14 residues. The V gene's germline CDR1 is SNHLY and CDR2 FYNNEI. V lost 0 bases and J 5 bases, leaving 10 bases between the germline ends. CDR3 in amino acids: CASSEASGRYGYTF. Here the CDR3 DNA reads TGTGCCAGCAGTGAAGCCAGTGGGAGGTATGGCTACACCTTC.

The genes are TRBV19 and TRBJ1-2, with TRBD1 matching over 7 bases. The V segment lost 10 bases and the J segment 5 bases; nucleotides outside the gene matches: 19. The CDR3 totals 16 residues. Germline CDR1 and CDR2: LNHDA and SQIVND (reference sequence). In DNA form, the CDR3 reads TGTGCCACCACAGGGGCTCGGGTAAATTTGGGGTATGGCTACACCTTC. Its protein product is CATTGARVNLGYGYTF.

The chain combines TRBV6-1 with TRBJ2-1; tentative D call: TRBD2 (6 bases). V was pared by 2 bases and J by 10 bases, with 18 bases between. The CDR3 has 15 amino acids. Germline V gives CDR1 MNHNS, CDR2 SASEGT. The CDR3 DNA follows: TGTGCCAGCAGTGAACCACCGGGACTCTGTCGGGAGCAGTTCTTC. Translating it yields CASSEPPGLCREQFF.

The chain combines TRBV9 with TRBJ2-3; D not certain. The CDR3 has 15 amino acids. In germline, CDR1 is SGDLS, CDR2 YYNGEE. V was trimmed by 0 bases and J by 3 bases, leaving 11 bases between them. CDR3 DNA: TGTGCCAGCAGCGTAGTCGGGTATGGTACAGATACGCAGTATTTT. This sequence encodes CASSVVGYGTDTQYF. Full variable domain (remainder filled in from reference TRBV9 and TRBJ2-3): DSGVTQTPKHLITATGQRVTLRCSPRSGDLSVYWYQQSLDQGLQFLIQYYNGEERAKGNILERFSAQQFPDLHSELNLSSLELGDSALYFCASSVVGYGTDTQYFGPGTRLTVL.

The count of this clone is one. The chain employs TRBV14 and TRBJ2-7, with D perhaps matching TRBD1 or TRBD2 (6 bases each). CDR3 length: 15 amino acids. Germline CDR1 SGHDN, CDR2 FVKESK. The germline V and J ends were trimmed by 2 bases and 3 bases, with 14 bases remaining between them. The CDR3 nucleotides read TGTGCCAGCAGCCAACGAGTCGGGGGCGGCTACGAGCAGTACTTC. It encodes CASSQRVGGGYEQYF.

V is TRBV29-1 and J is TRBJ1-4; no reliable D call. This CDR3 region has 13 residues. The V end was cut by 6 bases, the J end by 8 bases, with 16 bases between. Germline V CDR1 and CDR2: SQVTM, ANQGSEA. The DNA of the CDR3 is TGCAGCGTCATTAGCCAGGTCGGCGAAAAACTGTTTTTT. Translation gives CSVISQVGEKLFF.

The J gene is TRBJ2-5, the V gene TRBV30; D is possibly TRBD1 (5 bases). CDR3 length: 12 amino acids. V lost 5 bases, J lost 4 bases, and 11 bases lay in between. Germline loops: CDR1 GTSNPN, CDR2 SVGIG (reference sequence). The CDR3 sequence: CAWAVQGETQYF. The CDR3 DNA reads TGTGCCTGGGCCGTCCAGGGAGAGACCCAGTACTTC. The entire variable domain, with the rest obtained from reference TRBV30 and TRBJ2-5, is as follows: SQTIHQWPATLVQPVGSPLSLECTVEGTSNPNLYWYRQAAGRGLQLLFYSVGIGQISSEVPQNLSASRPQDRQFILSSKKLLLSDSGFYLCAWAVQGETQYFGPGTRLLVL.

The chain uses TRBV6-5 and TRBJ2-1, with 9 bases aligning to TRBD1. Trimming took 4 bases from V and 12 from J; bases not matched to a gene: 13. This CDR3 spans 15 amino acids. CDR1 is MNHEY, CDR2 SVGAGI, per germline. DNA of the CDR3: TGTGCCAGCAGTTCCCGGGACAGGGCCCCCCATCGGCAGTTCTTC. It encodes CASSSRDRAPHRQFF.

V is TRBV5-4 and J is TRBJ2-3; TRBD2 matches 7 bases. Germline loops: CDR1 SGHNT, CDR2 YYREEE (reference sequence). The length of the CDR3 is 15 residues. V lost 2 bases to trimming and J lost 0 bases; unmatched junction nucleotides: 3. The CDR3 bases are TGTGCCAGCAGCTTCGCGGGAGAGAGCACAGATACGCAGTATTTT. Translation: CASSFAGESTDTQYF.

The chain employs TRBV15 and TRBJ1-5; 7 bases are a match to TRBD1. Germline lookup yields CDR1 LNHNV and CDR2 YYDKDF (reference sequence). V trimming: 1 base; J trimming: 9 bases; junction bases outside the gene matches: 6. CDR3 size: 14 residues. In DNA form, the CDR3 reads TGTGCCACCAGCAGAGTGGAACCAGGGGGGCCCCAGCATTTT. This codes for CATSRVEPGGPQHF.

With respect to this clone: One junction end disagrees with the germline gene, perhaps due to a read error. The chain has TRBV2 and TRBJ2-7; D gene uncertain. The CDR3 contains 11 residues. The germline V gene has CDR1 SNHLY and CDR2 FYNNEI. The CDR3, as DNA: TGTGCCAGCAGTGACAGAGCGCGTCAATATTTC. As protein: CASSDRARQYF. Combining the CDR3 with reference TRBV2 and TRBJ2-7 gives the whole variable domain EPEVTQTPSHQVTQMGQEVILRCVPISNHLYFYWYRQILGQKVEFLVSFYNNEISEKSEIFDDQFSVERPDGSNFTLKIRSTKLEDSAMYFCASSDRARQYFGPGTRLTVT.

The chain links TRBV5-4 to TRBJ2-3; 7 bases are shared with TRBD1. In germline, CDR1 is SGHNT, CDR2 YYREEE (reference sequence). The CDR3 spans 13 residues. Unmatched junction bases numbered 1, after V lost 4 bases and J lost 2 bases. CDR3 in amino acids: CASSGQATDTQYF. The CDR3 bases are TGTGCCAGCAGCGGACAGGCCACAGATACGCAGTATTTT.

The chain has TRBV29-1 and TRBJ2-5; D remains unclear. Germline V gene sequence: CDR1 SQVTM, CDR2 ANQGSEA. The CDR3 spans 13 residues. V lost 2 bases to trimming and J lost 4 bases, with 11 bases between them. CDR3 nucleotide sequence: TGCAGCGTTGAAATCCCCGGCGGAGAGACCCAGTACTTC. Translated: CSVEIPGGETQYF.

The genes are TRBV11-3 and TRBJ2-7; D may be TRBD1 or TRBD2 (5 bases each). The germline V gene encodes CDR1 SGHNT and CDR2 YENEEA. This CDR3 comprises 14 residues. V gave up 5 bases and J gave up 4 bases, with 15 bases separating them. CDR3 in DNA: TGTGCCAGCAGCGCCGCAGGGAGTCGGTACGAGCAGTACTTC. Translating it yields CASSAAGSRYEQYF.